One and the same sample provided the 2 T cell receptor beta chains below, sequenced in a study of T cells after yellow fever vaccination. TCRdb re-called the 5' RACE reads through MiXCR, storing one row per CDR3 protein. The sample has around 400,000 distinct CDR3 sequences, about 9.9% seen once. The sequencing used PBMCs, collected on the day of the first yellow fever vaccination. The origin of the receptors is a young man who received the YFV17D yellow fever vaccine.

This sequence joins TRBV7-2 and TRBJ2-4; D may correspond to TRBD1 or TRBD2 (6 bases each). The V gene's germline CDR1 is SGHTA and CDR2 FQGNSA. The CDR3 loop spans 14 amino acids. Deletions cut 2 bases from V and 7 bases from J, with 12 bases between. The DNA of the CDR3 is TGTGCCAGCAGCTTATTAACAGGGAGGAACATTCAGTACTTC. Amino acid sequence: CASSLLTGRNIQYF.

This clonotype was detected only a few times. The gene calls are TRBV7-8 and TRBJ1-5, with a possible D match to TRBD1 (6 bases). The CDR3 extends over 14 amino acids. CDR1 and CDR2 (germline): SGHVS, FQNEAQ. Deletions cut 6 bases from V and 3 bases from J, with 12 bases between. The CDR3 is CASSNRGHNQPQHF. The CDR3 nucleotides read TGTGCCAGCAGTAACCGGGGACACAATCAGCCCCAGCATTTT.